A selection of T cell receptor beta chains follows, all from one sample in a study of cytomegalovirus exposure and HLA in healthy donors. TCRdb's copy holds only in-frame clones and misses some; the assay was immunoSEQ multiplex PCR. The top ten hold approximately 6.7% of the sample, which has fewer than 150,000 clones, 85% to 90% seen once. Sequences were obtained from PBMCs. The source of these receptors is a woman in her 30s in good health and CMV-seropositive. CDR3s include the opening cysteine and the closing phenylalanine or tryptophan. D genes are given only for firm matches. Some rows have no size entry. The others give once, few or many, or a class for an expanded clone.

TGTGCCAGCAGCCAACGGGGACAGGGGGGCACTGAAGCTTTCTTT,CASSQRGQGGTEAFF,-,TRBV4-2,TRBJ1-1,TRBD1
TGTGCCAGCAGTTATGGTGGTAGCTCCTACAATGAGCAGTTCTTC,CASSYGGSSYNEQFF,-,TRBV6-6,TRBJ2-1,-
TGTGCCAGCAGTTACTCGGTAGACTACGAGCAGTACTTC,CASSYSVDYEQYF,-,TRBV6-6,TRBJ2-7,-
TGTGCCATCCTACCATGGGACAGAGGTCTTCCCAACACTGAAGCTTTCTTT,CAILPWDRGLPNTEAFF,-,TRBV10-3,TRBJ1-1,TRBD1
TGTGCCAGCAGGACTCGCTCCTACAATGAGCAGTTCTTC,CASRTRSYNEQFF,-,TRBV6-1,TRBJ2-1,-
TGTGCCAGCAGGGAGTACATGAACACTGAAGCTTTCTTT,CASREYMNTEAFF,-,TRBV2,TRBJ1-1,-
TGTGCCAGCAGCTTGGGACCAGGCACTGAAGCTTTCTTT,CASSLGPGTEAFF,-,TRBV5-8,TRBJ1-1,-
TGTTCCAGCAGCTTAGCCCGCGACGAGCAGTACTTC,CSSSLARDEQYF,-,TRBV7-9,TRBJ2-7,-
TGCAGCGTTGAAGTTGGACAGGGAGATACGCAGTATTTT,CSVEVGQGDTQYF,-,TRBV29-1,TRBJ2-3,TRBD1
TGTGCCAGCAGTCCCCAGTCCTCTGGAGTCAATGAGCAGTTCTTC,CASSPQSSGVNEQFF,-,TRBV27,TRBJ2-1,-
TGTGCCAGCAGCAAAGTCGAACATCTGAACACTGAAGCTTTCTTT,CASSKVEHLNTEAFF,few,TRBV21-1,TRBJ1-1,-
TGCAGCGTTGAATACGACACCATGAACACTGAAGCTTTCTTT,CSVEYDTMNTEAFF,-,TRBV29-1,TRBJ1-1,-
TGTGCCAGCAGTAGTACAGGGAACTCACCCCTCCACTTT,CASSSTGNSPLHF,once,TRBV6-1,TRBJ1-6,-
TGTGCCACCAGCAGAGGCGATAGCGGGAGCCACGAGCAGTACTTC,CATSRGDSGSHEQYF,-,TRBV15,TRBJ2-7,TRBD2
TGCGCCAGCAGCCAAGGACAGAACTATGGCTACACCTTC,CASSQGQNYGYTF,once,TRBV4-1,TRBJ1-2,-
TGCGCCAGCAGCTTTAGATCACTTCAAGAGACCCAGTACTTC,CASSFRSLQETQYF,-,TRBV5-1,TRBJ2-5,-
TGTGCCAGCAGGATCTCGGACAGGGTGGGATCACCCCTCCACTTT,CASRISDRVGSPLHF,-,TRBV28,TRBJ1-6,TRBD1
TGCGCCAGCAGCTTGAGACAGGTAGAAGAGACCCAGTACTTC,CASSLRQVEETQYF,few,TRBV5-1,TRBJ2-5,-
TGTGCCAGCAGTCCTCAGGACAGGGTGGGCGAGCAGTACTTC,CASSPQDRVGEQYF,-,TRBV28,TRBJ2-7,TRBD1
TGTGCCAGCGGATACCCTGGCGGGGGAAACTACGAGCAGTACTTC,CASGYPGGGNYEQYF,-,TRBV19,TRBJ2-7,TRBD2
TGTGCCATAATGACAGGGGGCGTTAACTATGGCTACACCTTC,CAIMTGGVNYGYTF,few,TRBV28,TRBJ1-2,TRBD1
TGCGCCAGCAGCCCTTCCTGGGGGGGACTAGACACCGGGGAGCTGTTTTTT,CASSPSWGGLDTGELFF,-,TRBV5-1,TRBJ2-2,TRBD2
TGTGCCAGCAGTCCCATCGGGACAGCTTATGGCTACACCTTC,CASSPIGTAYGYTF,-,TRBV28,TRBJ1-2,TRBD1
TGTGCCAGCAGTTACTCGGGCGGGGACCCCTCCTACGAGCAGTACTTC,CASSYSGGDPSYEQYF,-,TRBV6-5,TRBJ2-7,-
TGTGCCAGCAGCGAGAGGACAGGGAACACTGAAGCTTTCTTT,CASSERTGNTEAFF,few,TRBV9,TRBJ1-1,TRBD1
TGTGCCAGCAGCTTAGAGGACTTTTACACCTACGAGCAGTACTTC,CASSLEDFYTYEQYF,-,TRBV7-2,TRBJ2-7,-
TGTGCCAGCAGTTTCCCCCCAGGGTACGGAAACACCATATATTTT,CASSFPPGYGNTIYF,-,TRBV28,TRBJ1-3,-
TGCGCCAGCAGCTTTCAAGGGGAGGACACCGGGGAGCTGTTTTTT,CASSFQGEDTGELFF,once,TRBV5-1,TRBJ2-2,-
TGTGCCAGCAGCCCAGGTACCGGGGAGCTGTTTTTT,CASSPGTGELFF,-,TRBV5-6,TRBJ2-2,-
TGTGCCTGGAGTGTAACTGAAAATGAAAAACTGTTTTTT,CAWSVTENEKLFF,-,TRBV30,TRBJ1-4,-
TGTGCCAGTAGTGCACCGGACAGGATGAACACTGAAGCTTTCTTT,CASSAPDRMNTEAFF,-,TRBV19,TRBJ1-1,TRBD1
TGTGCCAGCAGTTTGTCTTACAGTAACTATGGCTACACCTTC,CASSLSYSNYGYTF,-,TRBV28,TRBJ1-2,-
TGTGCCTGGCTGCCTAGCGGTCGGGGGAATGAGCAGTTCTTC,CAWLPSGRGNEQFF,-,TRBV30,TRBJ2-1,TRBD2
TGTGCCAGCAGCCAAATCGAACGGGTTGCCTACGAGCAGTACTTC,CASSQIERVAYEQYF,few,TRBV6-5,TRBJ2-7,-
TGTGCCTGGAGTCTTCAGGGGGCCTATGGCTACACCTTC,CAWSLQGAYGYTF,-,TRBV30,TRBJ1-2,TRBD1
TGTGCCAGCAGCAGGGGGGTCCCAGAAGCCTACGAGCAGTACTTC,CASSRGVPEAYEQYF,-,TRBV6-1,TRBJ2-7,-
TGTGCCAGCAGCTATGGACCTTTGGAGGACATATATTTT,CASSYGPLEDIYF,-,TRBV9,TRBJ1-3,-
TGCGCCAGCAACCCTATAGGGGTAGGAGAGCAGTACTTC,CASNPIGVGEQYF,-,TRBV5-1,TRBJ2-7,-
TGCGCCAGCAGTCGGGACAGCGCCGTTCGGACTGAAGCTTTCTTT,CASSRDSAVRTEAFF,-,TRBV5-1,TRBJ1-1,TRBD1
TGTGCCACCAGGAGGGCTCCAAATCAGCCCCAGCATTTT,CATRRAPNQPQHF,-,TRBV6-6,TRBJ1-5,-
TGTGCCAGCAGTGACGGGGGGTTAGGGAATGAAAAACTGTTTTTT,CASSDGGLGNEKLFF,-,TRBV5-6,TRBJ1-4,-
TGTGCCAGCATAAGAGAACGGTCCTACGAGCAGTACTTC,CASIRERSYEQYF,-,TRBV2,TRBJ2-7,-
TGCGCCAGCAGCTCTGTTACCCAGGGGATAGGGGAAGCTTTCTTT,CASSSVTQGIGEAFF,once,TRBV5-1,TRBJ1-1,-
TGTGCCAGCAAGAGTATAGAGGAAGAAAAACTGTTTTTT,CASKSIEEEKLFF,-,TRBV19,TRBJ1-4,-
TGTGCCAGCAGCTCTGGAGCGGGGTACACCGGGGAGCTGTTTTTT,CASSSGAGYTGELFF,-,TRBV5-6,TRBJ2-2,TRBD2